A selection of T cell receptor beta chains follows, all from one sample in a study of cytomegalovirus exposure and HLA in healthy donors. The assay was immunoSEQ multiplex PCR, and TCRdb's table has in-frame clones only and misses some. This sample's table has 100,000 to 150,000 clones. Sample: PBMCs. All receptors derive from a man between 18 and 29 years old in good health and CMV-seronegative. CDR3s include the opening cysteine and the closing phenylalanine or tryptophan. The D gene is left open where the match is weak. Size is omitted from some rows. Given values are once, few, many or a class for expanded clones.

v_call: TRBV5-5; clone_size: .; cdr3_length: 13; j_call: TRBJ2-3; d_call: .; cdr3_nt: TGTGCCAGCAGCATTACAGGGACAGATACGCAGTATTTT; cdr3_aa: CASSITGTDTQYF
v_call: TRBV19; clone_size: .; cdr3_length: 13; j_call: TRBJ1-1; d_call: TRBD1; cdr3_nt: TGTGCCAGTAGGTTGGGACAGGGGGCTGAAGCTTTCTTT; cdr3_aa: CASRLGQGAEAFF
v_call: TRBV5-1; clone_size: .; cdr3_length: 15; j_call: TRBJ1-3; d_call: .; cdr3_nt: TGCGCCAGCAGCTTTCGGGGGGTCTCTGGAAACACCATATATTTT; cdr3_aa: CASSFRGVSGNTIYF
v_call: TRBV5-6; clone_size: .; cdr3_length: 15; j_call: TRBJ2-7; d_call: TRBD1; cdr3_nt: TGTGCCAGCAGCAAGAGACAGGGGGCCTACTACGAGCAGTACTTC; cdr3_aa: CASSKRQGAYYEQYF
v_call: TRBV6-6; clone_size: .; cdr3_length: 14; j_call: TRBJ1-4; d_call: .; cdr3_nt: TGTGCCAGCACCCAGAACAGGGATACTGAAAAACTGTTTTTT; cdr3_aa: CASTQNRDTEKLFF
v_call: TRBV6-1; clone_size: .; cdr3_length: 13; j_call: TRBJ1-3; d_call: .; cdr3_nt: TGTGCCAGCAGTGGCTACGATGGAAACACCATATATTTT; cdr3_aa: CASSGYDGNTIYF
v_call: TRBV4-2; clone_size: .; cdr3_length: 17; j_call: TRBJ2-2; d_call: .; cdr3_nt: TGTGCCAGCAGCCAAGGGAACGACAGGTCGTACGCCGGGGAGATGTTTTTT; cdr3_aa: CASSQGNDRSYAGEMFF
v_call: TRBV27; clone_size: .; cdr3_length: 13; j_call: TRBJ1-1; d_call: TRBD1; cdr3_nt: TGTGCCAGCAGTCCCGACAGGGGCACTGAAGCTTTCTTT; cdr3_aa: CASSPDRGTEAFF
v_call: TRBV10-1; clone_size: .; cdr3_length: 17; j_call: TRBJ2-2; d_call: TRBD1; cdr3_nt: TGCGCCAGTCGAAGGGACAGGGTATCGTTGAACACCGGGGAGCTGTTTTTT; cdr3_aa: CASRRDRVSLNTGELFF
v_call: TRBV6-1; clone_size: .; cdr3_length: 14; j_call: TRBJ2-4; d_call: .; cdr3_nt: TGTGCCAGCATCACCTACCGGGGGAAAAACATTCAGTACTTC; cdr3_aa: CASITYRGKNIQYF
v_call: TRBV19; clone_size: .; cdr3_length: 13; j_call: TRBJ1-1; d_call: .; cdr3_nt: TGTGCCAGTATTGAGGAGGCGAACACTGAAGCTTTCTTT; cdr3_aa: CASIEEANTEAFF
v_call: TRBV6-5; clone_size: .; cdr3_length: 14; j_call: TRBJ1-1; d_call: TRBD1; cdr3_nt: TGTGCCAGCAGTCGGGGAAACAGGGGAACTGAAGCTTTCTTT; cdr3_aa: CASSRGNRGTEAFF
v_call: TRBV5-6; clone_size: .; cdr3_length: 15; j_call: TRBJ2-2; d_call: TRBD1; cdr3_nt: TGTGCCAGCAGCTTGCGACAGGGGATTGACGGGGAGCTGTTTTTT; cdr3_aa: CASSLRQGIDGELFF
v_call: TRBV7-6; clone_size: .; cdr3_length: 12; j_call: TRBJ2-3; d_call: .; cdr3_nt: TGTGCCAGCAGCTTACCCTTAGATACGCAGTATTTT; cdr3_aa: CASSLPLDTQYF
v_call: TRBV7-9; clone_size: .; cdr3_length: 14; j_call: TRBJ2-5; d_call: TRBD2; cdr3_nt: TGTGCCAGCAGACGAGCGGGGTCACAAGAGACCCAGTACTTC; cdr3_aa: CASRRAGSQETQYF
v_call: TRBV13; clone_size: .; cdr3_length: 15; j_call: TRBJ1-1; d_call: .; cdr3_nt: TGTGCCAGCAGCGTACTACAGGGTCAGGGCACTGAAGCTTTCTTT; cdr3_aa: CASSVLQGQGTEAFF
v_call: TRBV27; clone_size: .; cdr3_length: 15; j_call: TRBJ2-7; d_call: TRBD2; cdr3_nt: TGTGCCAGCAGTTCTTGGACTAGCGGGAGATACGAGCAGTACTTC; cdr3_aa: CASSSWTSGRYEQYF
v_call: TRBV19; clone_size: .; cdr3_length: 16; j_call: TRBJ1-2; d_call: .; cdr3_nt: TGTGCCAGTAGTATAGTAGGGGGACAAGTCGTCGATGGCTACACCTTC; cdr3_aa: CASSIVGGQVVDGYTF
v_call: TRBV5-1; clone_size: .; cdr3_length: 12; j_call: TRBJ2-2; d_call: .; cdr3_nt: TGCGCCAGCAGCTTGCGGGTAGGGGAGCTGTTTTTT; cdr3_aa: CASSLRVGELFF
v_call: TRBV25-1; clone_size: .; cdr3_length: 16; j_call: TRBJ2-2; d_call: TRBD2; cdr3_nt: TGTGCCAGCAGGAGGACTAGCGGGATTAACACCGGGGAGCTGTTTTTT; cdr3_aa: CASRRTSGINTGELFF
v_call: TRBV9; clone_size: .; cdr3_length: 13; j_call: TRBJ1-2; d_call: .; cdr3_nt: TGTGCCAGCAGCGTAGGGGGAGTCTATGGCTACACCTTC; cdr3_aa: CASSVGGVYGYTF
v_call: TRBV18; clone_size: .; cdr3_length: 13; j_call: TRBJ1-2; d_call: TRBD1; cdr3_nt: TGTGCCAGCTCCCAACGGGACAGCGGGGGCTACACCTTC; cdr3_aa: CASSQRDSGGYTF
v_call: TRBV28; clone_size: .; cdr3_length: 15; j_call: TRBJ2-7; d_call: .; cdr3_nt: TGTGCCAGCAGCGTGGATCTACTACTCTCCTACGAGCAGTACTTC; cdr3_aa: CASSVDLLLSYEQYF
v_call: TRBV4-1; clone_size: .; cdr3_length: 15; j_call: TRBJ2-7; d_call: TRBD2; cdr3_nt: TGCGCCAGCAGCCCCGCGGGGGGCAGGACCTACGAGCAGTACTTC; cdr3_aa: CASSPAGGRTYEQYF
v_call: TRBV4-1; clone_size: .; cdr3_length: 15; j_call: TRBJ1-4; d_call: .; cdr3_nt: TGCGCCAGCAGCCAAGTTTCAGTGCTTAATGAAAAACTGTTTTTT; cdr3_aa: CASSQVSVLNEKLFF
v_call: TRBV18; clone_size: .; cdr3_length: 14; j_call: TRBJ1-2; d_call: TRBD1; cdr3_nt: TGTGCCAGCTCACCACCTACAGGGGGTCGGGGCTACACCTTC; cdr3_aa: CASSPPTGGRGYTF
v_call: TRBV29-1; clone_size: .; cdr3_length: 11; j_call: TRBJ1-2; d_call: .; cdr3_nt: TGCAGCCCCCAGCAGGGGATGGGCTACACCTTC; cdr3_aa: CSPQQGMGYTF
v_call: TRBV25-1; clone_size: .; cdr3_length: 15; j_call: TRBJ2-6; d_call: .; cdr3_nt: TGTGCCAGCAGCCAGCCGGGGGACGGGGCCAACGTCCTGACTTTC; cdr3_aa: CASSQPGDGANVLTF
v_call: TRBV23-1; clone_size: .; cdr3_length: 15; j_call: TRBJ1-2; d_call: TRBD1; cdr3_nt: TGCGCCAGCAGTCAATCGGGGACAGTGAACTATGGCTACACCTTC; cdr3_aa: CASSQSGTVNYGYTF
v_call: TRBV12-5; clone_size: .; cdr3_length: 17; j_call: TRBJ2-3; d_call: TRBD2; cdr3_nt: TGTGCTAGTGGTCCAGGACTAGCGGGGGGCTACACAGATACGCAGTATTTT; cdr3_aa: CASGPGLAGGYTDTQYF
v_call: TRBV7-2; clone_size: .; cdr3_length: 17; j_call: TRBJ2-6; d_call: .; cdr3_nt: TGTGCCAGCAGCTCCAACCATGGGAGCTCTGGGGCCAACGTCCTGACTTTC; cdr3_aa: CASSSNHGSSGANVLTF
v_call: TRBV19; clone_size: .; cdr3_length: 14; j_call: TRBJ2-7; d_call: .; cdr3_nt: TGTGCCAGTAGTCCTACTGGGAGCGCCTACGAGCAGTACTTC; cdr3_aa: CASSPTGSAYEQYF
v_call: TRBV19; clone_size: .; cdr3_length: 13; j_call: TRBJ1-2; d_call: .; cdr3_nt: TGTGCCAGTAGTATAATAAGGGAGCGTGGCTACACCTTC; cdr3_aa: CASSIIRERGYTF
v_call: TRBV30; clone_size: .; cdr3_length: 14; j_call: TRBJ1-2; d_call: TRBD1; cdr3_nt: TGTGCCTGCCAGTGGGGACAGGGGAACTATGGCTACACCTTC; cdr3_aa: CACQWGQGNYGYTF
v_call: TRBV9; clone_size: .; cdr3_length: 18; j_call: TRBJ2-3; d_call: TRBD2; cdr3_nt: TGTGCCAGCAGCCCACGGACTAGCGGGGGGGCTAGGGCAGATACGCAGTATTTT; cdr3_aa: CASSPRTSGGARADTQYF
v_call: TRBV7-6; clone_size: .; cdr3_length: 13; j_call: TRBJ2-7; d_call: .; cdr3_nt: TGTGCCAGCAGCTTTTTAACAGGTCGGGAGCAGTACTTC; cdr3_aa: CASSFLTGREQYF
v_call: TRBV29-1; clone_size: .; cdr3_length: 15; j_call: TRBJ2-1; d_call: .; cdr3_nt: TGCAGCGTTGAGTTTGTTGGCAGTGGCTACAATGAGCAGTTCTTC; cdr3_aa: CSVEFVGSGYNEQFF
v_call: TRBV5-1; clone_size: .; cdr3_length: 15; j_call: TRBJ2-2; d_call: .; cdr3_nt: TGCGCCAGCAGGGTCTCAGGGGTCAACACCGGGGAGCTGTTTTTT; cdr3_aa: CASRVSGVNTGELFF
v_call: TRBV5-1; clone_size: .; cdr3_length: 13; j_call: TRBJ2-5; d_call: TRBD2; cdr3_nt: TGCGCCAGCAGCCCTGCGGGGGGAGAGACCCAGTACTTC; cdr3_aa: CASSPAGGETQYF
v_call: TRBV18; clone_size: .; cdr3_length: 16; j_call: TRBJ1-5; d_call: TRBD1; cdr3_nt: TGTGCCAGCTCACCTACCAAGGGGGCCTTTGACCAGCCCCAGCATTTT; cdr3_aa: CASSPTKGAFDQPQHF
v_call: TRBV5-4; clone_size: .; cdr3_length: 16; j_call: TRBJ2-7; d_call: TRBD2; cdr3_nt: TGTGCCAGCAGCTACGGACTAGCGGGAGTGGAGTACGAGCAGTACTTC; cdr3_aa: CASSYGLAGVEYEQYF
v_call: TRBV7-6; clone_size: .; cdr3_length: 15; j_call: TRBJ2-5; d_call: .; cdr3_nt: TGTGCCAGCAGCGACCGCGGTAGGAGCGAGGAGACCCAGTACTTC; cdr3_aa: CASSDRGRSEETQYF
v_call: TRBV7-2; clone_size: .; cdr3_length: 14; j_call: TRBJ2-7; d_call: TRBD1; cdr3_nt: TGTGCCAGCAGCTTAGGGACAGGGTATACCGAGCAGTACTTC; cdr3_aa: CASSLGTGYTEQYF
v_call: TRBV15; clone_size: .; cdr3_length: 15; j_call: TRBJ1-6; d_call: TRBD1; cdr3_nt: TGTGCCACCAGCAGGGAAGACAGGGGCAATTCACCCCTCCACTTT; cdr3_aa: CATSREDRGNSPLHF
v_call: TRBV19; clone_size: .; cdr3_length: 16; j_call: TRBJ1-4; d_call: .; cdr3_nt: TGTGCCAGTAGTCTATCACAGGGAATATATAATGAAAAACTGTTTTTT; cdr3_aa: CASSLSQGIYNEKLFF
v_call: TRBV6-4; clone_size: medium-sized; cdr3_length: 15; j_call: TRBJ2-3; d_call: TRBD2; cdr3_nt: TGTGCCAGCAGTGACTCAGCGGGAGGGCCAGATACGCAGTATTTT; cdr3_aa: CASSDSAGGPDTQYF
v_call: TRBV5-1; clone_size: .; cdr3_length: 13; j_call: TRBJ2-7; d_call: .; cdr3_nt: TGCGCCAGCAAGATTTCCGGGGCCTACGAGCAGTACTTC; cdr3_aa: CASKISGAYEQYF
v_call: TRBV2; clone_size: .; cdr3_length: 13; j_call: TRBJ2-7; d_call: TRBD2; cdr3_nt: TGTGCCAGCAGGACTAGCGTGGGGGGTGAGCAGTACTTC; cdr3_aa: CASRTSVGGEQYF
v_call: TRBV6-5; clone_size: .; cdr3_length: 14; j_call: TRBJ2-1; d_call: .; cdr3_nt: TGTGCCAGCGCCTCGCAATCCCAGGGCAATGAGCAGTTCTTC; cdr3_aa: CASASQSQGNEQFF
v_call: TRBV4-1; clone_size: .; cdr3_length: 17; j_call: TRBJ2-3; d_call: TRBD2; cdr3_nt: TGCGCCAGCAGCCAAGGCCCGGCTAGCGGTGTAACAGATACGCAGTATTTT; cdr3_aa: CASSQGPASGVTDTQYF
v_call: TRBV10-3; clone_size: .; cdr3_length: 14; j_call: TRBJ2-3; d_call: TRBD1; cdr3_nt: TGTGCCATCAGTGTAGGGACAGTCACAGATACGCAGTATTTT; cdr3_aa: CAISVGTVTDTQYF